This entry describes one T cell receptor (beta chain). The antigen is not known. The data stem from a study of naive and memory T cell subsets. V was trimmed by 3 bases and J by 2 bases, leaving 8 bases between them. Germline lookup yields CDR1 GTSNPN and CDR2 SVGIG (reference sequence). The CDR3 length is 13 residues. CMV status came from CD4+ T cell IFNgamma after overnight CMV lysate stimulation of fresh PBMCs. Four subsets defined by CD45RA and CD27 were sorted after CD3, CD4, CD8 and live/dead staining. An equimolar mix of two oligonucleotides served as the beta constant-region primer for TRBC1 and TRBC2. TCRdb itself ran the UMI-ligation and nested PCR reads through MiXCR, one entry per CDR3 protein. The sample records around 35,000 distinct CDR3 sequences, roughly 13% being singletons. Findings and caveats of the study: Over 85% of naive TCR sequences appeared only once after error correction, unlike memory subsets.

This receptor was taken from a human donor in good health. The sequenced sample was effector memory CD4+ T cells from blood. The subset denotes: effector memory, CD45RA- CD27-. The chain has TRBV30 and TRBJ1-5; D gene unclear. This CDR3 reads CAWRQIGNQPQHF. DNA of the CDR3: TGTGCCTGGAGACAGATCGGCAATCAGCCCCAGCATTTT.